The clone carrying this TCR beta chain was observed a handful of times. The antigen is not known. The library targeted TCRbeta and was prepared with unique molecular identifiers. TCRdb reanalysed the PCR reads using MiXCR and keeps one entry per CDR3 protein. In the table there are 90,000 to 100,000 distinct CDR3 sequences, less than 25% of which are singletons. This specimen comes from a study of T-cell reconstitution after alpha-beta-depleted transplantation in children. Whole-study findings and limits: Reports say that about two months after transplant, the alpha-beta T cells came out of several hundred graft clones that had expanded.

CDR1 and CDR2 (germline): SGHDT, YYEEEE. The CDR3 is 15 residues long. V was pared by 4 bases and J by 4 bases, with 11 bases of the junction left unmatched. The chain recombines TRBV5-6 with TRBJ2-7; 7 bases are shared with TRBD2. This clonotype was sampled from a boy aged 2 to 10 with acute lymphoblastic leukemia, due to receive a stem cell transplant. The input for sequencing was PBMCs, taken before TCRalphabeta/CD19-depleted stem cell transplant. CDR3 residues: CASSPTPGGSYEQYF. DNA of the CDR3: TGTGCCAGCAGCCCAACACCGGGAGGTTCGTACGAGCAGTACTTC.